This T cell receptor (beta chain) appears in the sequencing data of a study of blood T cells in healthy people across ages. Study findings and constraints: Greater diversity and more naive CD4+ cells were seen in long-lived donors than in aged donors.

Of note for this clonotype: Its specificity is not known.

Combining a sample-barcoded 5' primer with a J-beta primer mix, a second PCR ran for roughly 7 to 12 cycles. Each cDNA molecule was tagged by a template-switch adaptor that had 12 random nucleotides. TCRdb independently ran MiXCR on the 5' RACE reads; one entry per CDR3 protein. This table has hundreds of thousands of distinct CDR3 sequences, 55% to 70% appearing once. The sample was blood. The sequence came from a man aged 25-45 years in good health.

CDR3 region: CASSSIQLAGGDIQYF. The DNA for the CDR3 is TGTGCCAGCAGCTCAATTCAACTAGCGGGAGGGGACATTCAGTACTTC. The V and J genes are TRBV5-8 and TRBJ2-4; TRBD2 agrees at 13 bases. The V gene's germline CDR1 is SGHTS and CDR2 YDEGEE. Trimming took 3 bases from V and 8 from J; bases not matched to a gene: 8. The CDR3 loop spans 16 amino acids.